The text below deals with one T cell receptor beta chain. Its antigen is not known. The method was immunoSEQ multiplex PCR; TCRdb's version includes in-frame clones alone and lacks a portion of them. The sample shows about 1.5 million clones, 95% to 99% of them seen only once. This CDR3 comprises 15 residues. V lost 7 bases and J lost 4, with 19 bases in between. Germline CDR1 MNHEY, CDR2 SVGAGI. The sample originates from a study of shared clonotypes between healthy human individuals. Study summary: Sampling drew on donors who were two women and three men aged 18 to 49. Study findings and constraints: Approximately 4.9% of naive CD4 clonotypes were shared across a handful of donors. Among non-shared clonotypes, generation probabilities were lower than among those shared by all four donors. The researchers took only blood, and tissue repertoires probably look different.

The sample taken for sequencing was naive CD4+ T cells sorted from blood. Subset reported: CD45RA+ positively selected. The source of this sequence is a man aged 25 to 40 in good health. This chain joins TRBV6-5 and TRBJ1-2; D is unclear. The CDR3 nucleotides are TGTGCCAGCACCGAAAGGGCTAGTTCTTTCTATGGCTACACCTTC. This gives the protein CASTERASSFYGYTF.